The sequence of this TCR beta chain was determined in a study of cytomegalovirus exposure and HLA in healthy donors. Study-level results: Listed as cytomegalovirus-associated were 150 to 200 TCR beta chains. The authors later found most CMV-associated TCR beta chains appeared HLA-restricted.

This clone showed up just once. Its antigen is currently unknown. In the PCR, 60 Vbeta and 13 Jbeta primers were used. Here immunoSEQ multiplex PCR was the method, and the copy in TCRdb shows in-frame clones only, minus some. The table has 150,000 to 200,000 clones, roughly 80% seen once. CDR1 and CDR2 (germline): LNHDA, SQIVND (reference sequence). This CDR3 region has 13 residues. The ends lost 7 bases at V and 2 bases at J; junction bases unmatched: 1. The sequencing sample was made of PBMCs. V usage is TRBV19 and J usage is TRBJ1-5; TRBD1 aligns across 8 bases. The receptor comes from a male donor in good health and CMV-seronegative. The CDR3 here is CASKDRGNQPQHF. In DNA, the CDR3 is TGTGCCAGTAAGGACAGGGGCAATCAGCCCCAGCATTTT.